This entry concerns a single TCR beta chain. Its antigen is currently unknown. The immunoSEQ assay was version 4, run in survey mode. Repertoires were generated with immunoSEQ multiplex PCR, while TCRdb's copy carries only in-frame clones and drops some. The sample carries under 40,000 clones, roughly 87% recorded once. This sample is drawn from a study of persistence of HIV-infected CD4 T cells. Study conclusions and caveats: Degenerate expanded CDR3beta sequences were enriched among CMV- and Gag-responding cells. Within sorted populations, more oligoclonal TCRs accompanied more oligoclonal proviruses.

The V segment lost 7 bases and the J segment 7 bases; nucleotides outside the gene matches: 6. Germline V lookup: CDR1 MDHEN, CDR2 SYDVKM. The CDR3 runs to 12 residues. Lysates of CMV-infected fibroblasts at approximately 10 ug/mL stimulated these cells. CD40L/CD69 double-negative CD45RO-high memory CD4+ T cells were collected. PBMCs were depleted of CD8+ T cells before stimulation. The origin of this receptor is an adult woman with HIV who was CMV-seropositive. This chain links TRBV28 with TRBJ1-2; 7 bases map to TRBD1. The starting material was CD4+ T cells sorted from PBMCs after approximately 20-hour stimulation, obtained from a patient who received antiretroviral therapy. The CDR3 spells CASTTGSLGYTF. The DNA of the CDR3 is TGTGCCAGCACGACAGGGTCCCTTGGCTACACCTTC.